Listed here are 18 T cell receptor beta chains from one sample, sequenced in a study of CD8 T cells in Susac syndrome. Random hexamers primed reverse transcription of about 0.5 to 1 ug RNA. TCRdb processed the immunoSEQ multiplex PCR reads anew with MiXCR; each CDR3 protein has one entry. Of just over 300,000 distinct CDR3 sequences in the sample, roughly 94% were seen once. What was sequenced was CD4+ T cells from PBMCs. Receptors originate from a human donor with multiple sclerosis.

There are a few counts of this clonotype. The J gene is TRBJ2-7, the V gene TRBV4-1; 7 nucleotides agree with TRBD1. V lost 2 bases, J lost 7 bases, and 8 bases stayed unmatched. The CDR3 spans 14 residues. Germline V CDR1 and CDR2: MGHRA, YSYEKL. CDR3: CASSQRTGPWEQYF. The CDR3 nucleotides read TGCGCCAGCAGCCAACGGACAGGCCCATGGGAGCAGTACTTC.

The gene calls are TRBV7-8 and TRBJ1-2; D gene ambiguous. This CDR3 is 15 amino acids long. V lost 5 bases and J lost 1, with 14 bases in between. Germline values: CDR1 SGHVS, CDR2 FQNEAQ. The chain's CDR3 is CASSPTRGLNYGYTF. The CDR3 DNA follows: TGTGCCAGCAGCCCCACGAGAGGTCTTAACTATGGCTACACCTTC.

The rearrangement joins TRBV28 to TRBJ1-2, with 11 bases that match TRBD1. J gave up 7 bases and V 7 bases, and 8 bases lay outside the gene matches. This CDR3 is built from 14 residues. In germline, CDR1 is MDHEN, CDR2 SYDVKM. CDR3 nucleotide sequence: TGTGCCAGCACCGAGGGGGACAGGGGGTCTGGCTACACCTTC. Translating gives CASTEGDRGSGYTF.

The V and J genes are TRBV7-3 and TRBJ2-6; D not resolved. The germline gives CDR1 SGHTA, CDR2 FQGTGA. V lost 4 bases and J 1 base, leaving 5 bases between the germline ends. This CDR3 contains 14 residues. The CDR3 sequence: CASSSVSGANVLTF. The CDR3 nucleotides are TGTGCCAGCAGCTCGGTTTCTGGGGCCAACGTCCTGACTTTC.

The chain links TRBV5-1 to TRBJ1-4, with D uncertain. The CDR3 runs 14 residues. Trimming pared 4 bases from V and 3 bases from J, leaving 10 bases between. From germline, CDR1 is SGHRS and CDR2 YFSETQ. CDR3 sequence reads: CASSTDVSNEKLFF. In DNA, the CDR3 is TGCGCCAGCAGCACGGACGTGTCTAATGAAAAACTGTTTTTT. Full variable domain (missing parts from reference TRBV5-1 and TRBJ1-4): KAGVTQTPRYLIKTRGQQVTLSCSPISGHRSVSWYQQTPGQGLQFLFEYFSETQRNKGNFPGRFSGRQFSNSRSEMNVSTLELGDSALYLCASSTDVSNEKLFFGSGTQLSVL.

The rearrangement uses TRBV7-9 and TRBJ2-5, with no clear D. Germline CDR1 is SEHNR and CDR2 is FQNEAQ (reference sequence). V was clipped by 5 bases and J by 11 bases, with 12 bases between them. CDR3 length: 11 amino acids. The CDR3 is CASSHRTPQYF. The CDR3 DNA reads TGTGCCAGCAGCCATAGGACCCCGCAGTACTTC.

For the CDR3, the DNA is TGCAGTGCTAGAGATCCGCGGCTTGGGGCCGGGGAGCTGTTTTTT. Protein: CSARDPRLGAGELFF. The gene calls are TRBV20-1 and TRBJ2-2; D is ambiguous. The CDR3 consists of 15 residues. In germline, CDR1 is DFQATT, CDR2 SNEGSKA (reference sequence). Trimming took 0 bases from V and 6 from J, leaving 14 bases between them.

This clonotype was counted a few times. Germline and junction disagree at one end, which may indicate a read error. The V call is TRBV7-7, the J call TRBJ2-5; 8 bases fit TRBD1. The CDR3 totals 14 residues. CDR1 is SSHAT and CDR2 is FNYEAQ in the germline V gene (reference sequence). CDR3 in amino acids: CASSLAGTGETQYF. In DNA, the CDR3 is TGTGCTAGCAGCTTGGCCGGGACAGGAGAGACCCAGTACTTC.

V gene TRBV20-1 combines with J gene TRBJ2-5; no firm D call. The V end was cut by 2 bases, the J end by 5 bases, with 21 bases between. This CDR3 spans 16 amino acids. CDR1 and CDR2 from the germline V gene are DFQATT and SNEGSKA (reference sequence). The CDR3 coding sequence is TGCAGTGCTAGATCGTTAAGAACCGGCCCCCAGGAGACCCAGTACTTC. It specifies CSARSLRTGPQETQYF.

This clonotype was seen just once. This chain joins TRBV29-1 and TRBJ1-2; no clear D gene. CDR3 length: 12 amino acids. Looked up from germline, CDR1 is SQVTM and CDR2 is ANQGSEA. Between the trimmed V and J ends, which lost 2 bases and 11 bases, there was a span of 15 bases. The CDR3 DNA follows: TGCAGCGTTGAAATAAATACTATGTGGTACACCTTC. It is translated as CSVEINTMWYTF.

V usage is TRBV2 and J usage is TRBJ1-2; no clear D gene. V was trimmed by 5 bases and J by 3 bases, leaving 19 bases between them. CDR1 is SNHLY and CDR2 is FYNNEI in the germline V gene. The CDR3 has 16 residues. CDR3 protein: CASSSQEGQMHYGYTF. The CDR3 DNA reads TGTGCCAGCAGTTCCCAAGAAGGGCAGATGCACTATGGCTACACCTTC.

The count of this clonotype is one. This chain's CDR3 is CASSRPRGANFEQYF. The CDR3 nucleotides are TGTGCCAGCTCACGACCCCGGGGGGCCAATTTCGAGCAGTACTTC. V is TRBV18 and J is TRBJ2-7; maybe TRBD2 (7 bases). V gave up 4 bases and J gave up 6 bases, with 19 bases separating them. The length of the CDR3 is 15 residues. CDR1 KGHSH and CDR2 LQKENI come from the germline V gene.

The rearrangement links TRBV6-5 to TRBJ2-2; 8 bases match TRBD2. Germline CDR1 MNHEY, CDR2 SVGAGI. Germline trimming cut 2 bases from V and 2 bases from J; bases unmatched to any gene: 13. The CDR3 length is 19 residues. The CDR3 coding sequence is TGTGCCAGCAGTTACCACGCATCTGGGGCGGGGGGTAACACCGGGGAGCTGTTTTTT. Translated: CASSYHASGAGGNTGELFF.

This clonotype was seen once. The CDR3 sequence: CASSLGAERHEQYF. For the CDR3, the DNA is TGTGCCAGCAGCTTGGGGGCAGAGAGGCACGAGCAGTACTTC. The gene calls are TRBV5-4 and TRBJ2-7; no reliable D call. The CDR3 covers 14 residues. Germline V CDR1 and CDR2: SGHNT, YYREEE (reference sequence). The germline V and J ends were trimmed by 0 bases and 5 bases, with 12 bases remaining between them. The full variable domain, its missing parts supplied by reference TRBV5-4 and TRBJ2-7, is ETGVTQSPTHLIKTRGQQVTLRCSSQSGHNTVSWYQQALGQGPQFIFQYYREEENGRGNFPPRFSGLQFPNYSSELNVNALELDDSALYLCASSLGAERHEQYFGPGTRLTVT.

The rearrangement joins TRBV7-2 to TRBJ2-1; a possible D gene is TRBD2 (7 bases). This CDR3 is built from 19 residues. CDR1 is SGHTA and CDR2 is FQGNSA in the germline V gene. The V gene lost 1 base and the J gene lost 2 bases, with 21 bases spanning the gap. The CDR3 DNA sequence: TGTGCCAGCAGCTTAGAAAGGAGTGGGGGCGGGAGTACCTACAATGAGCAGTTCTTC. It is translated as CASSLERSGGGSTYNEQFF.

V and J are TRBV11-1 and TRBJ2-3; weak D call: TRBD2 (7 bases). V lost 5 bases and J lost 5, with 17 bases in between. The CDR3 totals 15 residues. Per germline, CDR1 SGHAT and CDR2 FQDESV (reference sequence). Here the CDR3 reads CASSHRGAREDTQYF. The CDR3 coding sequence is TGTGCCAGCAGCCACCGGGGGGCGAGAGAAGATACGCAGTATTTT.

This chain links TRBV5-1 with TRBJ1-2; D may be TRBD1 (6 bases). V dropped 4 bases and J dropped 6 bases, with 13 bases sitting between them. The CDR3 runs to 13 residues. Germline lookup yields CDR1 SGHRS and CDR2 YFSETQ. The CDR3, as DNA: TGCGCCAGCAGCCTCCTGACAGGAGATGGCTACACCTTC. It yields the protein CASSLLTGDGYTF. Together with reference TRBV5-1 and TRBJ1-2, the CDR3 gives the full variable domain: KAGVTQTPRYLIKTRGQQVTLSCSPISGHRSVSWYQQTPGQGLQFLFEYFSETQRNKGNFPGRFSGRQFSNSRSEMNVSTLELGDSALYLCASSLLTGDGYTFGSGTRLTVV.

This chain links TRBV7-9 with TRBJ2-6, with D unclear. The CDR3 extends over 15 amino acids. V lost 0 bases, J lost 0 bases, and 3 bases lay in between. Germline-derived CDR1 and CDR2 are SEHNR and FQNEAQ (reference sequence). CDR3 residues: CASSLAVSGANVLTF. Here the CDR3 DNA reads TGTGCCAGCAGCTTAGCGGTCTCTGGGGCCAACGTCCTGACTTTC.